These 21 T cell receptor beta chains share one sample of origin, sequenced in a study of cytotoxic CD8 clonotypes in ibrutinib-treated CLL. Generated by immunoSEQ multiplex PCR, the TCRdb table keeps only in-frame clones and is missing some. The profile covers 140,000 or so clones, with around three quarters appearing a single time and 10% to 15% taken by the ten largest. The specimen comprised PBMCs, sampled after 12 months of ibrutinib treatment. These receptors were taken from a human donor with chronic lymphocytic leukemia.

CDR3 residues: CASSPTGIAYEQYF. The CDR3 DNA reads as TGTGCCAGCAGCCCGACAGGGATAGCTTACGAGCAGTACTTC. The J gene is TRBJ2-7, the V gene TRBV27; TRBD1 agrees at 7 bases. CDR3 size: 14 residues. The germline CDR1 and CDR2 sequences are MNHEY and SMNVEV (reference sequence). Losses at the gene ends were 6 bases for V and 4 bases for J; bases not matched to a gene: 9.

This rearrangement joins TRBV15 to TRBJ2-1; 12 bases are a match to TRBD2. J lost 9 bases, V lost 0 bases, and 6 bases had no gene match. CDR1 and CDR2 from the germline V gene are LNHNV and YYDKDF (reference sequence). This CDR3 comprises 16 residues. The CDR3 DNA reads TGTGCCACCAGCAGAGATCGGGGACTAGCGGGTGGTGAGCAGTTCTTC. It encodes CATSRDRGLAGGEQFF. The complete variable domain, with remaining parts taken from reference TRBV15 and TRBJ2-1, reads DAMVIQNPRYQVTQFGKPVTLSCSQTLNHNVMYWYQQKSSQAPKLLFHYYDKDFNNEADTPDNFQSRRPNTSFCFLDIRSPGLGDTAMYLCATSRDRGLAGGEQFFGPGTRLTVL.

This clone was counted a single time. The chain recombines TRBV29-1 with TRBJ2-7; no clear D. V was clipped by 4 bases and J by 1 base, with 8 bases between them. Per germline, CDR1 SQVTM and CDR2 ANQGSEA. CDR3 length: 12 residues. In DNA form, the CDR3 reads TGCAGCGTTGGTGGCAAATCCTACGAGCAGTACTTC. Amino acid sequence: CSVGGKSYEQYF.

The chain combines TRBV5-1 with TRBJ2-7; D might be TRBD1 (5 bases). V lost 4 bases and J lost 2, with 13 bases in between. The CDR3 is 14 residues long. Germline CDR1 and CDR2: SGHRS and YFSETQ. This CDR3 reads CASSETDRAYEQYF. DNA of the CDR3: TGCGCCAGCAGCGAAACTGACAGAGCCTACGAGCAGTACTTC. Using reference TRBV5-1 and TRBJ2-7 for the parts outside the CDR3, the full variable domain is KAGVTQTPRYLIKTRGQQVTLSCSPISGHRSVSWYQQTPGQGLQFLFEYFSETQRNKGNFPGRFSGRQFSNSRSEMNVSTLELGDSALYLCASSETDRAYEQYFGPGTRLTVT.

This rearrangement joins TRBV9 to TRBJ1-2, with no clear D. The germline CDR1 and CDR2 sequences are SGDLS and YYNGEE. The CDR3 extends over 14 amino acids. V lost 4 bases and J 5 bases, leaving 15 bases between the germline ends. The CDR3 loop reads CASSPRRLLYGYTF. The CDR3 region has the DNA TGTGCCAGCAGCCCCAGGAGACTTCTATATGGCTACACCTTC.

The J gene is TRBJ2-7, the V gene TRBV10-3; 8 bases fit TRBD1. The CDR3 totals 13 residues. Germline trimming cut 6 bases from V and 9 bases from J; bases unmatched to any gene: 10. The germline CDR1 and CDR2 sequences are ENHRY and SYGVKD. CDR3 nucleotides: TGTGCCATCAGGGATATTGACAGGGGACGGCAGTACTTC. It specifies CAIRDIDRGRQYF.

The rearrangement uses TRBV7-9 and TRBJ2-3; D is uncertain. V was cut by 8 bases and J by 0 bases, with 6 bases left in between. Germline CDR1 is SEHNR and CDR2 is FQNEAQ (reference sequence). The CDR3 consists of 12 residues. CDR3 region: CASQPSTDTQYF. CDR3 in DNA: TGTGCCAGCCAACCAAGCACAGATACGCAGTATTTT.

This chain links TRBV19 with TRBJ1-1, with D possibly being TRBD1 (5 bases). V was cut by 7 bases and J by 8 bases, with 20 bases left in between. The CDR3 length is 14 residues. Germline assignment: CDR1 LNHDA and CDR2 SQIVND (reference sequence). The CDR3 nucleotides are TGTGCCAGTAATAAGGCAGGGCCATACGAAGAAGCTTTCTTT. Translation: CASNKAGPYEEAFF.

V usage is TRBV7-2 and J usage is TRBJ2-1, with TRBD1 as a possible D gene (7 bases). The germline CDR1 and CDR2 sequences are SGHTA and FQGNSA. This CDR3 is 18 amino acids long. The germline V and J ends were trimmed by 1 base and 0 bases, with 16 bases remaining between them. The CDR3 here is CASSLVAAGGGSYNEQFF. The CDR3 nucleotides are TGTGCCAGCAGCTTAGTAGCGGCAGGGGGAGGCTCCTACAATGAGCAGTTCTTC.

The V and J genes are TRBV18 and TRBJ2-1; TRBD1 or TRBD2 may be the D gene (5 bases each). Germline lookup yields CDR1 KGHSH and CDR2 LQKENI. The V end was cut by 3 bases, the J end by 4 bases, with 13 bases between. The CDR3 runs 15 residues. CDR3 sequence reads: CASSPEGTEYNEQFF. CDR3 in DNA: TGTGCCAGCTCACCCGAAGGGACGGAGTACAATGAGCAGTTCTTC.

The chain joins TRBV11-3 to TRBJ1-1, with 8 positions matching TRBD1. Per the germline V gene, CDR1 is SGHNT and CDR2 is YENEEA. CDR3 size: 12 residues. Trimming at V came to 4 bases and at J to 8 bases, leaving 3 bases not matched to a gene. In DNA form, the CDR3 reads TGTGCCAGCAGCTATGACAGGGGAGAAGCTTTCTTT. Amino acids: CASSYDRGEAFF.

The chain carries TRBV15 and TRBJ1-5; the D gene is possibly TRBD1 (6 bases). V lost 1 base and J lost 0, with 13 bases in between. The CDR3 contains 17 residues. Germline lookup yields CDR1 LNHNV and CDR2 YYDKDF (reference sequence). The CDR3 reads CATSRGDGQYSNQPQHF. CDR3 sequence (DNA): TGTGCCACCAGCAGAGGGGATGGACAGTATAGCAATCAGCCCCAGCATTTT. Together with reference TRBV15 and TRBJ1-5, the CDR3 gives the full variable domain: DAMVIQNPRYQVTQFGKPVTLSCSQTLNHNVMYWYQQKSSQAPKLLFHYYDKDFNNEADTPDNFQSRRPNTSFCFLDIRSPGLGDTAMYLCATSRGDGQYSNQPQHFGDGTRLSIL.

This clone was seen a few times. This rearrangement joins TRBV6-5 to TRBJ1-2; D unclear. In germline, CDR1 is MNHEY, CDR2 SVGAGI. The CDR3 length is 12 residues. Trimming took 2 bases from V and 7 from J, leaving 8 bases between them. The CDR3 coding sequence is TGTGCCAGCAGTTACCGGGGTAGTGGCTACACCTTC. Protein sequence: CASSYRGSGYTF.

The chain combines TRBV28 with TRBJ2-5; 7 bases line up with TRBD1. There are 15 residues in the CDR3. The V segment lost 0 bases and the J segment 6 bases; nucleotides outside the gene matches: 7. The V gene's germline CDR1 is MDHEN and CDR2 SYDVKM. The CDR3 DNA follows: TGTGCCAGCAGTTTATGGACAGGGTTCCGGAAGACCCAGTACTTC. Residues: CASSLWTGFRKTQYF.

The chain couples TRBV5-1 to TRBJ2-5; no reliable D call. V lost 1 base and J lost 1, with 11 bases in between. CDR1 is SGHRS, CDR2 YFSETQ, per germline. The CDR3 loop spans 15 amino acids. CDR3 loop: CASSLIPGSQETQYF. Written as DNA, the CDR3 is TGCGCCAGCAGCTTGATCCCAGGTTCCCAAGAGACCCAGTACTTC.

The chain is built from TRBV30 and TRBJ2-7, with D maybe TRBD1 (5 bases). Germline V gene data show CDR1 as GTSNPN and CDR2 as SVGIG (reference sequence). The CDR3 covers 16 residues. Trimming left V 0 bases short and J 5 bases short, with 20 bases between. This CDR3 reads CAWSVTFSGKVHEQYF. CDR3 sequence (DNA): TGTGCCTGGAGTGTAACTTTCTCAGGGAAGGTCCACGAGCAGTACTTC.

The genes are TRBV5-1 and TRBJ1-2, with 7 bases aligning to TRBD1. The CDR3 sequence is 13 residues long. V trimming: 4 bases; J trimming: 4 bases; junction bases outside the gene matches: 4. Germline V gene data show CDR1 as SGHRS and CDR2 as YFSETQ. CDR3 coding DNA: TGCGCCAGCAGCCCGGGACAGCTCTATGGCTACACCTTC. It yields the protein CASSPGQLYGYTF.

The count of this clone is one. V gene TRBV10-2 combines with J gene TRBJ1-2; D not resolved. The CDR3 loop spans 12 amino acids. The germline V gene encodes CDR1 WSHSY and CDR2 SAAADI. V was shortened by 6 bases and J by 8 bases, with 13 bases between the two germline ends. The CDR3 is CASRGIEGGYTF. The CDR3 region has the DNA TGCGCCAGCAGGGGGATCGAAGGGGGCTACACCTTC.

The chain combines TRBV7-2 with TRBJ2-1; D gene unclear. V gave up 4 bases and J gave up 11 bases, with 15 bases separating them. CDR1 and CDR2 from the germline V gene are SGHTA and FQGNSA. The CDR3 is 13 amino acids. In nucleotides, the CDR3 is TGTGCCAGCAGCTCGGCGGTTAGACATAAGCAGTTCTTC. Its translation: CASSSAVRHKQFF.

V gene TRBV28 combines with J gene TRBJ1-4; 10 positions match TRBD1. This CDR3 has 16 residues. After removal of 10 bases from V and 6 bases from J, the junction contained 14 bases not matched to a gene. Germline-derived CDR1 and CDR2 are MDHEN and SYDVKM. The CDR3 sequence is CATRQGASIWDEKLFF. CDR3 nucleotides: TGTGCCACCAGACAGGGGGCCTCGATTTGGGATGAAAAACTGTTTTTT.

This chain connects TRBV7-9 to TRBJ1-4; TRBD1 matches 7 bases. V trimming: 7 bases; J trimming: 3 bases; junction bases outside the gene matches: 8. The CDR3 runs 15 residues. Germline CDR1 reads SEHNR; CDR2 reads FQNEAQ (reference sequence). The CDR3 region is CASTQDREANEKLFF. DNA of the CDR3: TGTGCCAGCACTCAAGACAGGGAAGCTAATGAAAAACTGTTTTTT.